The 23 T cell receptor beta chains listed next were all sequenced from one sample in a study of blood T cell repertoires in COVID-19. Profiling relied on immunoSEQ multiplex PCR, and the TCRdb table lists in-frame clones only, not all of them. The data show some 390,000 clones, 89% seen once. The sample consisted of peripheral blood. The receptors come from a woman aged 40 to 50 with COVID-19, enrolled during active disease.

The chain uses TRBV6-5 and TRBJ2-1; D not certain. V was shortened by 4 bases and J by 6 bases, with 7 bases between the two germline ends. CDR3 size: 12 residues. Germline V gene lookup returns CDR1 MNHEY and CDR2 SVGAGI. CDR3 nucleotides: TGTGCCAGCAGTTCCATGAGCAATGAGCAGTTCTTC. Translated, it gives CASSSMSNEQFF.

V usage is TRBV6-2 or TRBV6-3 and J usage is TRBJ1-2; D may be TRBD1 (5 bases). V gave up 2 bases and J gave up 10 bases, with 14 bases separating them. Germline V gene sequence: CDR1 MNHEY, CDR2 SVGEGT. The CDR3 extends over 13 amino acids. The CDR3 DNA reads as TGTGCCAGCAGTTACCGCACACCAGGACACTACACCTTC. Translating it yields CASSYRTPGHYTF.

This chain joins TRBV19 and TRBJ1-4; no definite D call. From germline, CDR1 is LNHDA and CDR2 SQIVND (reference sequence). CDR3 length: 14 amino acids. Trimming shortened V by 7 bases and J by 6 bases, and 15 bases separated the two germline ends. CDR3 region: CASNPWAGYEKLFF. The CDR3 DNA reads as TGTGCCAGTAATCCGTGGGCAGGTTATGAAAAACTGTTTTTT. The variable domain in full, with the rest retrieved from reference TRBV19 and TRBJ1-4, is DGGITQSPKYLFRKEGQNVTLSCEQNLNHDAMYWYRQDPGQGLRLIYYSQIVNDFQKGDIAEGYSVSREKKESFPLTVTSAQKNPTAFYLCASNPWAGYEKLFFGSGTQLSVL.

This chain links TRBV7-9 with TRBJ1-1; D possibly corresponds to TRBD1 (6 bases). Germline lookup yields CDR1 SEHNR and CDR2 FQNEAQ (reference sequence). The V gene lost 5 bases and the J gene lost 5 bases, with 18 bases spanning the gap. The CDR3 spans 15 residues. CDR3 in amino acids: CASSPGTPGQTEAFF. CDR3 in DNA: TGTGCCAGCAGCCCCGGGACACCGGGCCAAACTGAAGCTTTCTTT.

This clone was detected only once. The V and J genes are TRBV2 and TRBJ1-2, with TRBD1 matching 7 bases. Trimming cost V 6 bases and J 5 bases; bases outside gene matches: 9. The germline V gene encodes CDR1 SNHLY and CDR2 FYNNEI. The CDR3 totals 14 residues. CDR3 region: CASSRQGQIYGYTF. Written as DNA, the CDR3 is TGTGCCAGCAGCCGCCAGGGACAGATTTATGGCTACACCTTC.

The chain has TRBV4-3 and TRBJ1-2; 9 bases fit TRBD1. Germline trimming cut 3 bases from V and 3 bases from J; bases unmatched to any gene: 5. This CDR3 contains 15 residues. The germline V gene encodes CDR1 LGHNA and CDR2 YSLEER. The CDR3 nucleotides are TGCGCCAGCAGCCAGACCGACAGGGGGGACTATGGCTACACCTTC. The encoded protein is CASSQTDRGDYGYTF.

This rearrangement joins TRBV28 to TRBJ1-6; TRBD1 might be the D (5 bases). V was shortened by 6 bases and J by 10 bases, with 22 bases between the two germline ends. The CDR3 length is 16 residues. Germline V gene data show CDR1 as MDHEN and CDR2 as SYDVKM. CDR3 sequence reads: CASSLGGRGVRSPLHF. DNA of the CDR3: TGTGCCAGCAGCCTAGGCGGAAGGGGCGTTAGGTCACCCCTCCACTTT.

This chain links TRBV21-1 with TRBJ2-7; TRBD1, the table's D call, lacks a check against the DNA. TRBV21-1 corresponds to a pseudogene. This CDR3 is 16 amino acids long. CDR3 in amino acids: CASSKGAVGAECEQYF. CDR3 DNA sequence: TGTGCCAGCAGCAAAGGCGCGGTAGGGGCGGAGTGCGAGCAGTACTTC.

The chain uses TRBV11-3 and TRBJ2-1; D is perhaps TRBD2 (6 bases). Deletions cut 0 bases from V and 9 bases from J, with 9 bases between. Germline CDR1 SGHNT, CDR2 YENEEA. The CDR3 length is 13 residues. The CDR3 is CASSLEGGSEQFF. The CDR3 nucleotides are TGTGCCAGCAGCTTAGAGGGAGGAAGTGAGCAGTTCTTC.

This chain links TRBV2 with TRBJ1-1; weak D call: TRBD1 (5 bases). V was trimmed by 6 bases and J by 4 bases, leaving 18 bases between them. Germline V CDR1 and CDR2: SNHLY, FYNNEI. The CDR3 has 15 amino acids. The CDR3 DNA reads TGTGCCAGCAGAGGTGAGACACTCCAGGGCACTGAAGCTTTCTTT. Amino acid sequence: CASRGETLQGTEAFF.

The CDR3 loop reads CASSHGVGARTEAFF. The CDR3 DNA reads as TGCGCCAGCAGCCACGGAGTAGGGGCTCGCACTGAAGCTTTCTTT. The rearrangement links TRBV4-3 to TRBJ1-1, with D possibly TRBD1 on 5 matching bases. The CDR3 runs 15 residues. CDR1 and CDR2 (germline): LGHNA, YSLEER. V was pared by 3 bases and J by 4 bases, with 15 bases between.

The count of this clone is one. The chain has TRBV4-1 and TRBJ1-2; no clear D. CDR1 is MGHRA, CDR2 YSYEKL, per germline. CDR3 size: 14 residues. V was pared by 0 bases and J by 3 bases, with 8 bases between. The CDR3 coding sequence is TGCGCCAGCAGCCAAGACAGTGCGGACTATGGCTACACCTTC. Protein: CASSQDSADYGYTF.

This sequence joins TRBV7-8 and TRBJ2-1; the D is unclear. The ends were cut back, 2 bases at V and 10 bases at J, with 30 bases in the middle. Germline CDR1 and CDR2: SGHVS and FQNEAQ. This CDR3 region has 19 residues. The CDR3 loop reads CASSLSHGLGSLRTREQFF. The CDR3 DNA reads TGTGCCAGCAGCTTAAGTCATGGCCTCGGTAGCCTTAGAACCCGGGAGCAGTTCTTC. Full variable domain (missing parts from reference TRBV7-8 and TRBJ2-1): GAGVSQSPRYKVAKRGQDVALRCDPISGHVSLFWYQQALGQGPEFLTYFQNEAQLDKSGLPSDRFFAERPEGSVSTLKIQRTQQEDSAVYLCASSLSHGLGSLRTREQFFGPGTRLTVL.

V usage is TRBV18 and J usage is TRBJ2-3; 8 positions agree with TRBD2. V lost 3 bases and J lost 13; bases outside the gene matches: 9. CDR1 is KGHSH and CDR2 is LQKENI in the germline V gene. CDR3 length equals 13 residues. CDR3 in amino acids: CASSPLGTSVEYF. CDR3 nucleotide sequence: TGTGCCAGCTCACCTCTTGGGACTAGTGTAGAGTATTTT.

The chain couples TRBV30 to TRBJ2-3, with D possibly being TRBD2 (5 bases). This CDR3 spans 15 amino acids. The germline V gene has CDR1 GTSNPN and CDR2 SVGIG (reference sequence). The V gene lost 0 bases and the J gene lost 0 bases, with 10 bases spanning the gap. Here the CDR3 DNA reads TGTGCCTGGAGTGTAATAGGCGGGAGCACAGATACGCAGTATTTT. Translating gives CAWSVIGGSTDTQYF.

V usage is TRBV7-6 and J usage is TRBJ1-1, with TRBD1 as a possible D gene (5 bases). This CDR3 is 15 amino acids long. With 1 base removed from V and 1 base from J, the gap between germline ends came to 10 bases. Germline CDR1 is SGHVS and CDR2 is FNYEAQ. CDR3 DNA sequence: TGTGCCAGCAGCTTAGTAGGCAGGGCGAACACTGAAGCTTTCTTT. Translation gives CASSLVGRANTEAFF.

CDR3 sequence (DNA): TGTGCCAGCAACCCGGCCGGGACTAGCGGTTACAATGAGCAGTTCTTC. It specifies CASNPAGTSGYNEQFF. This sequence joins TRBV6-2 or TRBV6-3 and TRBJ2-1; 11 bases are shared with TRBD2. There are 16 residues in the CDR3. V was clipped by 7 bases and J by 4 bases; unmatched bases: 9. Germline loops: CDR1 MNHEY, CDR2 SVGEGT.

The V call is TRBV2, the J call TRBJ1-2, with a possible D match to TRBD1 (6 bases). Trimming pared 4 bases from V and 2 bases from J, leaving 14 bases between. The length of the CDR3 is 15 residues. Germline loops: CDR1 SNHLY, CDR2 FYNNEI. The CDR3 DNA reads as TGTGCCAGCAGTGCCAACAGGGTGAGAAACTATGGCTACACCTTC. It codes for CASSANRVRNYGYTF.

The table lists this clone with a count of one. V is TRBV2 and J is TRBJ1-2; possible D gene TRBD1, 6 bases. Germline CDR1 reads SNHLY; CDR2 reads FYNNEI. V was clipped by 5 bases and J by 8 bases, with 15 bases between them. The CDR3 is 13 amino acids. In DNA form, the CDR3 reads TGTGCCAGCAGTCCCGATATTACAGGGGGCTACACCTTC. It is translated as CASSPDITGGYTF. Looking up the rest from reference TRBV2 and TRBJ1-2 gives the full variable domain: EPEVTQTPSHQVTQMGQEVILRCVPISNHLYFYWYRQILGQKVEFLVSFYNNEISEKSEIFDDQFSVERPDGSNFTLKIRSTKLEDSAMYFCASSPDITGGYTFGSGTRLTVV.

This clone was found once. The chain carries TRBV2 and TRBJ2-7, with D possibly being TRBD1 (6 bases). V was pared by 2 bases and J by 0 bases, with 11 bases between. Germline CDR1 is SNHLY and CDR2 is FYNNEI. The CDR3 contains 15 residues. The CDR3 region is CASSEQGRSSYEQYF. CDR3 bases: TGTGCCAGCAGTGAACAGGGGCGAAGCTCCTACGAGCAGTACTTC.

Comment on this clone: Other DNA variants within this sample encode the same CDR3. The genes are TRBV18 and TRBJ1-1; no firm D call. V was trimmed by 6 bases and J by 4 bases, leaving 9 bases between them. CDR1 and CDR2 from the germline V gene are KGHSH and LQKENI. The CDR3 sequence is 12 residues long. CDR3 sequence reads: CASSPSGTEAFF. The CDR3 nucleotides read TGTGCCAGCTCCCCCTCCGGCACTGAAGCTTTCTTT.

The rearrangement links TRBV27 to TRBJ1-5; D is uncertain. V shed 3 bases and J shed 7 bases, with 28 bases lying between them. Germline V gene data show CDR1 as MNHEY and CDR2 as SMNVEV (reference sequence). CDR3 length equals 19 residues. The CDR3 sequence: CASSLSAAKSSRGGQPQHF. The DNA for the CDR3 is TGTGCCAGCAGTTTGTCCGCGGCCAAGAGCTCCCGGGGTGGACAGCCCCAGCATTTT.

The chain has TRBV7-2 and TRBJ1-1; maybe TRBD1 (6 bases). Trimming stripped 5 bases from V and 6 bases from J, with 16 bases between. CDR1 is SGHTA, CDR2 FQGNSA, per germline. CDR3 length equals 14 residues. The CDR3 DNA is TGTGCCAGCAGCATTAGACAGGATCAAGCTGAAGCTTTCTTT. This gives the protein CASSIRQDQAEAFF.